Below, 23 T cell receptor beta chains from the same sample are listed, as sequenced in a study of CD8 T cells in ankylosing spondylitis. Study-wide results and limits: A motif in TCR beta, a set of eight highly homologous variants, appeared characteristic of ankylosing spondylitis blood.

These TCRs are of unknown antigen specificity. TCRdb re-derived calls from the 5' RACE reads in MiXCR, one entry per CDR3 protein. The table shows about 200,000 distinct CDR3 sequences, with just under 7.5% occurring only once. The sample was blood, either unsorted or a sorted T cell fraction (not recorded which). The source is a male donor with ankylosing spondylitis.

This clonotype was recorded at least ten times. The chain has TRBV7-2 and TRBJ2-1; TRBD1 agrees at 10 bases. The V segment lost 4 bases and the J segment 2 bases; nucleotides outside the gene matches: 2. The CDR3 runs to 15 residues. Germline V CDR1 and CDR2: SGHTA, FQGNSA. The CDR3 protein is CASSWTGGTYNEQFF. The DNA of the CDR3 is TGTGCCAGCAGCTGGACAGGGGGAACCTACAATGAGCAGTTCTTC.

This clonotype was seen repeatedly, ten times or more. The CDR3 nucleotides read TGTGCCAGCAGTTTAGTAGGCAGTCAGTACGAGCAGTTCTTC. This gives the protein CASSLVGSQYEQFF. The chain has TRBV27 and TRBJ2-1; D is ambiguous. Germline-derived CDR1 and CDR2 are MNHEY and SMNVEV (reference sequence). This CDR3 has 14 amino acids. V lost 2 bases and J 10 bases, leaving 15 bases between the germline ends.

A few counts support this clonotype. The genes are TRBV7-2 and TRBJ2-1; 8 nucleotides agree with TRBD1. The CDR3 has 16 amino acids. Germline V gene sequence: CDR1 SGHTA, CDR2 FQGNSA. V dropped 4 bases and J dropped 7; count of bases not matched to a gene: 12. Written as DNA, the CDR3 is TGTGCCAGCAGCTCCCCGGACAGGGATAGATGGAATGAGCAGTTCTTC. This gives the protein CASSSPDRDRWNEQFF.

The gene calls are TRBV27 and TRBJ2-1; D gene uncertain. Deletions cut 5 bases from V and 0 bases from J, with 11 bases between. Germline CDR1 is MNHEY and CDR2 is SMNVEV (reference sequence). CDR3 length equals 15 residues. For the CDR3, the DNA is TGTGCCAGCAGTCTCGAGCAATACTCCTACAATGAGCAGTTCTTC. It translates to CASSLEQYSYNEQFF.

This clonotype showed up just a few times. The rearrangement links TRBV12-3 or TRBV12-4 to TRBJ1-2; 8 nucleotides agree with TRBD1. There are 13 residues in the CDR3. J gave up 5 bases and V 8 bases, and 7 bases lay outside the gene matches. CDR3 loop: CASRGQGWYGYTF. In nucleotides, the CDR3 is TGTGCCAGCCGTGGACAGGGCTGGTATGGCTACACCTTC.

This clonotype was counted many times. The chain recombines TRBV5-1 with TRBJ2-6, with D unresolved. The CDR3 consists of 18 residues. The V gene lost 5 bases and the J gene lost 0 bases, with 18 bases spanning the gap. Germline V gene data show CDR1 as SGHRS and CDR2 as YFSETQ. CDR3 DNA: TGCGCCAGCAGGAGTATGGTTTCGCCGTTCTCTGGGGCCAACGTCCTGACTTTC. Its protein is CASRSMVSPFSGANVLTF.

This clonotype occurred many times. The V gene is TRBV28, the J gene TRBJ2-1, with D hard to call. V gave up 7 bases and J gave up 7 bases, with 8 bases separating them. Germline V gene lookup returns CDR1 MDHEN and CDR2 SYDVKM. The CDR3 totals 11 residues. CDR3 region: CASTRWNEQFF. CDR3 sequence (DNA): TGTGCCAGCACCAGGTGGAATGAGCAGTTCTTC.

Many counts were recorded for this clonotype. The rearrangement uses TRBV28 and TRBJ2-1; tentative D call: TRBD2 (5 bases). Germline CDR1 and CDR2: MDHEN and SYDVKM. The CDR3 extends over 16 amino acids. V was cut by 4 bases and J by 0 bases, with 13 bases left in between. The CDR3 loop is CASSSGTRASYNEQFF. The CDR3 DNA is TGTGCCAGCAGTTCCGGAACTAGGGCCTCCTACAATGAGCAGTTCTTC.

This clonotype came up a few times. This chain joins TRBV27 and TRBJ2-2; TRBD2 matches 11 bases. Germline trimming cut 6 bases from V and 7 bases from J; bases unmatched to any gene: 7. Germline loops: CDR1 MNHEY, CDR2 SMNVEV (reference sequence). The CDR3 covers 15 residues. In nucleotides, the CDR3 is TGTGCCAGCAGCCCACTAGCGGGAGTGGACGGGGAGCTGTTTTTT. It encodes CASSPLAGVDGELFF.

This clonotype has ten or more counts. The chain employs TRBV20-1 and TRBJ1-2, with D perhaps matching TRBD1 (6 bases). Trimming took off 5 bases at V and 0 bases at J, with 19 bases between the two ends. The CDR3 length is 16 residues. Germline-derived CDR1 and CDR2 are DFQATT and SNEGSKA (reference sequence). The CDR3 loop is CSALQTQGPSNYGYTF. The CDR3 DNA reads as TGCAGTGCTCTACAGACCCAGGGGCCATCTAACTATGGCTACACCTTC.

Worth noting for this clonotype: Being one base from a much bigger clone, this may be a read error. The rearrangement uses TRBV20-1 and TRBJ2-7, with D unresolved. V was pared by 3 bases and J by 0 bases, with 12 bases between. Germline V CDR1 and CDR2: DFQATT, SNEGSKA (reference sequence). The CDR3 totals 14 residues. CDR3 region: CSASDKEASYEQYF. The CDR3 DNA sequence: TGCAGTGCTAGCGATAAAGAGGCCTCCTACGAGCAGTACTTC.

V gene TRBV7-9 combines with J gene TRBJ1-1, with TRBD1 as a possible D gene (5 bases). The V and J ends lost 8 bases and 1 base respectively, with 8 bases between them. Germline V gives CDR1 SEHNR, CDR2 FQNEAQ (reference sequence). The CDR3 is made up of 12 amino acids. The CDR3 sequence: CASGQKNTEAFF. CDR3 coding DNA: TGTGCCAGCGGACAAAAGAACACTGAAGCTTTCTTT. Full variable domain (missing parts from reference TRBV7-9 and TRBJ1-1): DTGVSQNPRHKITKRGQNVTFRCDPISEHNRLYWYRQTLGQGPEFLTYFQNEAQLEKSRLLSDRFSAERPKGSFSTLEIQRTEQGDSAMYLCASGQKNTEAFFGQGTRLTVV.

This clonotype was found many times. The CDR3 region has the DNA TGTGCCAGCAGCGTCACGAACACCGGGGAGCTGTTTTTT. The encoded protein is CASSVTNTGELFF. The chain recombines TRBV9 with TRBJ2-2; D unclear. The CDR3 runs to 13 residues. The germline V gene encodes CDR1 SGDLS and CDR2 YYNGEE. V was trimmed by 2 bases and J by 0 bases, leaving 2 bases between them.

This clonotype was seen at least ten times. This chain joins TRBV7-9 and TRBJ1-5; D is possibly TRBD1 (6 bases). The ends were cut back, 2 bases at V and 6 bases at J, with 11 bases in the middle. CDR3 length equals 14 residues. Germline V gene sequence: CDR1 SEHNR, CDR2 FQNEAQ (reference sequence). In DNA, the CDR3 is TGTGCCAGCAGCTTACCAGGGGAATTTCAGCCCCAGCATTTT. Residues: CASSLPGEFQPQHF.

This clonotype was observed many times. The chain links TRBV28 to TRBJ1-1, with unresolved D. The length of the CDR3 is 14 residues. V shed 3 bases and J shed 0 bases, with 8 bases lying between them. CDR1 is MDHEN and CDR2 is SYDVKM in the germline V gene. CDR3 region: CASSFPPMNTEAFF. DNA of the CDR3: TGTGCCAGCAGTTTCCCACCCATGAACACTGAAGCTTTCTTT.

A word on this clonotype: Since a much larger clone is just one base distant, this may be a read error. The V and J genes are TRBV28 and TRBJ2-1; 14 nucleotides match TRBD2. This CDR3 comprises 18 residues. Germline trimming cut 8 bases from V and 4 bases from J; bases unmatched to any gene: 13. CDR1 is MDHEN, CDR2 SYDVKM, per germline. In DNA form, the CDR3 reads TGTGCCAGCTACACCAGGCACAGGACTAGCGGGGGGTACAATGAGCAGTTCTTC. Translation gives CASYTRHRTSGGYNEQFF.

This clonotype was recorded at least ten times. V is TRBV25-1 and J is TRBJ2-7; 11 bases agree with TRBD2. This CDR3 is built from 16 residues. The V gene end was trimmed by 4 bases and the J gene end by 3 bases; junction bases not matched to a gene: 8. Germline CDR1 reads MGHDK; CDR2 reads SYGVNS. The CDR3 here is CASSGQKTSGIYEQYF. CDR3 DNA: TGTGCCAGCAGTGGACAAAAGACTAGCGGGATCTACGAGCAGTACTTC.

J is TRBJ1-1 and V is TRBV7-9, with D perhaps matching TRBD1 (5 bases). Deletions cut 3 bases from V and 0 bases from J, with 14 bases between. Germline CDR1 SEHNR, CDR2 FQNEAQ (reference sequence). The CDR3 has 16 amino acids. CDR3 DNA sequence: TGTGCCAGCAGCTTTGAGGTGTGGGGCGTGAACACTGAAGCTTTCTTT. It codes for CASSFEVWGVNTEAFF.

This clonotype came up many times. V usage is TRBV27 and J usage is TRBJ1-6; D gene unclear. CDR1 MNHEY and CDR2 SMNVEV come from the germline V gene (reference sequence). Trimming shortened V by 8 bases and J by 4 bases, and 15 bases separated the two germline ends. The CDR3 runs 15 residues. CDR3 nucleotide sequence: TGTGCCAGCGCGAAATACACGGCATATAATTCACCCCTCCACTTT. Its translation is CASAKYTAYNSPLHF.

This clonotype was picked up many times. The rearrangement joins TRBV11-1 to TRBJ2-2; D is possibly TRBD2 (6 bases). Germline V gives CDR1 SGHAT, CDR2 FQDESV (reference sequence). V was pared by 1 base and J by 0 bases, with 9 bases between. This CDR3 spans 16 amino acids. CDR3 protein: CASSLDGTPNTGELFF. The CDR3 nucleotides are TGTGCCAGCAGCTTAGATGGGACTCCGAACACCGGGGAGCTGTTTTTT.

This clonotype was counted many times. The V call is TRBV5-1, the J call TRBJ2-7, with D tentatively TRBD2 (6 bases). V was clipped by 4 bases and J by 1 base, with 12 bases between them. Germline CDR1 SGHRS, CDR2 YFSETQ. This CDR3 has 14 amino acids. In DNA, the CDR3 is TGCGCCAGCAGCGAGAGAGGGAGGTCCTACGAGCAGTACTTC. It specifies CASSERGRSYEQYF.

This clonotype showed up many times. V is TRBV6-2 or TRBV6-3 and J is TRBJ2-7; TRBD1 matches at 8 bases. The V segment lost 2 bases and the J segment 4 bases; nucleotides outside the gene matches: 10. The CDR3 runs 16 residues. Germline loops: CDR1 MNHEY, CDR2 SVGEGT. This chain's CDR3 is CASSYPETGDTYEQYF. The CDR3, as DNA: TGTGCCAGCAGTTACCCCGAGACAGGGGATACGTACGAGCAGTACTTC.

This clonotype was observed a few times. This chain connects TRBV29-1 to TRBJ2-3; TRBD2 matches at 8 bases. Germline CDR1 SQVTM, CDR2 ANQGSEA. CDR3 length: 15 amino acids. Trimming took 6 bases from V and 1 from J; bases not matched to a gene: 9. The CDR3 DNA is TGCAGCGTGGCCGGCTCTAGCGGGCGCACAGATACGCAGTATTTT. It is translated as CSVAGSSGRTDTQYF.